This T cell receptor (beta chain) was sequenced for a study of identical twins' blood T cells. In the study overall: Around 53 million reads covered roughly six alpha-chain and roughly six beta-chain libraries.

Three pairs of healthy female monozygous twins were the donors. TCR cDNA libraries came from RNA via a modified published protocol. Each TCR cDNA library carried sample-specific barcodes on both ends. MiXCR, run by TCRdb on the 5' RACE reads, gives a single entry per CDR3 protein. The sample contains 350,000 to 400,000 distinct CDR3 sequences, roughly 28% of which appear only once. V lost 1 base and J lost 4, with 7 bases in between. The CDR3 is 13 residues long. CDR1 SGHNT and CDR2 YENEEA come from the germline V gene. The sequence derives from a woman aged 18-55 years in good health. The sequencing input was PBMCs. The rearrangement links TRBV11-3 to TRBJ1-1; D gene ambiguous. CDR3 coding DNA: TGTGCCAGCAGCTTAGGTCGGATCACTGAAGCTTTCTTT. Its translation is CASSLGRITEAFF.